Following are 23 T cell receptor beta chains from one sample sequenced in a study of T cell repertoires and leukemia-associated antigens. Their specific antigens are unknown. TCRdb ran MiXCR on the 5' RACE reads and lists one entry per CDR3 protein. The sample contains over 10,000 distinct CDR3 sequences, 35% to 45% of which appear only once. Sequencing was done on a sample of CD3+ T cells sorted from blood and cultured. The source of these receptors is a female donor in good health.

Ten or more counts support this clonotype. The CDR3 region has the DNA TGTGCCAGCAGCTTAACCCCAGCGGGGGTCACCGGGGAGCTGTTTTTT. Translated, it gives CASSLTPAGVTGELFF. This rearrangement joins TRBV7-3 to TRBJ2-2, with TRBD2 matching 8 bases. CDR1 is SGHTA, CDR2 FQGTGA, per germline. Trimming took 0 bases from V and 4 from J; bases not matched to a gene: 4. There are 16 residues in the CDR3.

This sequence joins TRBV20-1 and TRBJ2-3; 9 bases line up with TRBD1. The CDR3 contains 13 residues. V gave up 6 bases and J gave up 3 bases; unmatched junction bases: 4. From germline, CDR1 is DFQATT and CDR2 SNEGSKA (reference sequence). DNA of the CDR3: TGCAGTGCCGGGACAGGGTCAACAGATACGCAGTATTTT. Encoded protein: CSAGTGSTDTQYF.

This clonotype was picked up many times. The chain links TRBV24-1 to TRBJ1-1, with TRBD1 matching 8 bases. Germline assignment: CDR1 KGHDR and CDR2 SFDVKD. Trimming cost V 3 bases and J 11 bases; bases outside gene matches: 4. The CDR3 spans 12 residues. The CDR3 is CATSDRRQGAFF. The CDR3 DNA is TGTGCCACCAGTGATCGCAGACAGGGGGCTTTCTTT.

The CDR3 is CSAESLAGTSYNEQFF. DNA of the CDR3: TGCAGTGCTGAATCCCTAGCGGGAACCTCCTACAATGAGCAGTTCTTC. The V call is TRBV20-1, the J call TRBJ2-1; 9 bases line up with TRBD2. The CDR3 length is 16 residues. Germline CDR1 DFQATT, CDR2 SNEGSKA (reference sequence). The ends lost 5 bases at V and 0 bases at J; junction bases unmatched: 8.

This clonotype was counted a few times. The CDR3 reads CASSLAGGEYTEAFF. The CDR3 region has the DNA TGTGCCAGCAGCTTAGCGGGTGGGGAATACACTGAAGCTTTCTTT. The rearrangement links TRBV7-9 to TRBJ1-1, with unresolved D. V gave up 0 bases and J gave up 3 bases, with 11 bases separating them. Germline CDR1 reads SEHNR; CDR2 reads FQNEAQ (reference sequence). This CDR3 contains 15 residues.

This chain connects TRBV3-1 to TRBJ1-1; weak D call: TRBD1 (5 bases). The CDR3 spans 13 residues. The germline V gene encodes CDR1 LGHDT and CDR2 YNNKEL (reference sequence). The germline V and J ends were trimmed by 1 base and 7 bases, with 10 bases remaining between them. CDR3 bases: TGTGCCAGCAGCCAAGTTACAGGCCATGAAGCTTTCTTT. Encoded protein: CASSQVTGHEAFF.

The V and J genes are TRBV4-1 and TRBJ1-2; D is perhaps TRBD1 (6 bases). The CDR3 totals 14 residues. From germline, CDR1 is MGHRA and CDR2 YSYEKL. V was cut by 0 bases and J by 8 bases, with 13 bases left in between. The CDR3 DNA sequence: TGCGCCAGCAGCCAAGACTTCGGGGGCGCAGGCTACACCTTC. Protein sequence: CASSQDFGGAGYTF.

A few counts support this clonotype. The gene calls are TRBV3-1 and TRBJ2-7; 9 nucleotides align to TRBD2. Trimming at V came to 2 bases and at J to 3 bases, leaving 5 bases not matched to a gene. The germline V gene has CDR1 LGHDT and CDR2 YNNKEL (reference sequence). The CDR3 runs 15 residues. This CDR3 is CASSQRPREGYEQYF. Here the CDR3 DNA reads TGTGCCAGCAGCCAACGCCCGCGGGAGGGCTACGAGCAGTACTTC.

This clonotype was seen a handful of times. The rearrangement uses TRBV20-1 and TRBJ2-1; 14 bases agree with TRBD2. The CDR3 consists of 14 residues. The ends lost 6 bases at V and 8 bases at J; junction bases unmatched: 6. The V gene's germline CDR1 is DFQATT and CDR2 SNEGSKA (reference sequence). The CDR3 is CSARTSGRMDEQFF. The DNA of the CDR3 is TGCAGTGCAAGGACTAGCGGGAGGATGGATGAGCAGTTCTTC.

This clonotype was observed a single time. The chain couples TRBV6-5 to TRBJ1-5; 8 bases align to TRBD1. V was clipped by 10 bases and J by 5 bases; unmatched bases: 13. CDR1 MNHEY and CDR2 SVGAGI come from the germline V gene. The CDR3 is 15 amino acids. The CDR3 here is CANSSDRGVYQPQHF. CDR3 DNA: TGTGCCAACAGCTCCGACAGGGGAGTATATCAGCCCCAGCATTTT.

The chain links TRBV4-2 to TRBJ2-7, with D possibly being TRBD2 (6 bases). CDR1 is LGHNA and CDR2 is YNFKEQ in the germline V gene. Trimming removed 4 bases at V and 4 bases at J, with 14 bases between. The CDR3 is 14 residues long. The CDR3 protein is CASSLSGADYEQYF. The CDR3 DNA reads TGTGCCAGCAGCCTATCGGGAGCCGATTACGAGCAGTACTTC.

The chain couples TRBV7-6 to TRBJ2-5, with 7 bases identical to TRBD2. The V gene's germline CDR1 is SGHVS and CDR2 FNYEAQ. CDR3 length equals 14 residues. V lost 8 bases and J lost 2; bases outside the gene matches: 8. This chain's CDR3 is CASCSTSVQETQYF. CDR3 DNA sequence: TGTGCCAGCTGCTCAACTAGCGTACAAGAGACCCAGTACTTC.

There are a few counts of this clonotype. Relative to the germline gene, one junction end is altered; a read error may explain this. This chain uses TRBV6-5 with TRBJ1-2; possible D gene TRBD1, 6 bases. The CDR3 length is 14 residues. Germline CDR1 MNHEY, CDR2 SVGAGI. The CDR3 bases are TGTACCAGCAGTTACCTCAGGGGAGACTATGGCTACACCTTC. Translated, it gives CTSSYLRGDYGYTF.

This clonotype showed up just a few times. The CDR3 bases are TGTGCCAGCAGCGTAGGCCGGGGGAGCGAAGCTTTCTTT. It encodes CASSVGRGSEAFF. J is TRBJ1-1 and V is TRBV9; D might be TRBD1 (5 bases). Trimming shortened V by 0 bases and J by 8 bases, and 11 bases separated the two germline ends. CDR3 length: 13 residues. Germline V gene lookup returns CDR1 SGDLS and CDR2 YYNGEE. The full variable domain, its missing parts supplied by reference TRBV9 and TRBJ1-1, is DSGVTQTPKHLITATGQRVTLRCSPRSGDLSVYWYQQSLDQGLQFLIQYYNGEERAKGNILERFSAQQFPDLHSELNLSSLELGDSALYFCASSVGRGSEAFFGQGTRLTVV.

Remarks on this clonotype: The germline gene is not matched at one end of the junction; a read error may be the cause. This chain uses TRBV9 with TRBJ2-5; D is perhaps TRBD2 (5 bases). This CDR3 has 15 residues. The germline V gene encodes CDR1 SGDLS and CDR2 YYNGEE. The CDR3 DNA sequence: TGTGCCAGCAGCGTCGGGGTACTGGGTGAAGAGACCCAGTGCTTC. This translates into CASSVGVLGEETQCF.

Remarks on this clonotype: This is likely a read error, given that the CDR3 carries no conserved phenylalanine or tryptophan at its end. The chain uses TRBV29-1 and TRBJ2-7; TRBD1 aligns across 7 bases. CDR3 size: 17 residues. The V and J ends lost 3 bases and 6 bases, in that order; junction bases with no gene match: 20. Germline V gene lookup returns CDR1 SQVTM and CDR2 ANQGSEA. This CDR3 is CSVDLEAGTGARGEQYL. The CDR3 DNA follows: TGCAGCGTTGATCTCGAGGCTGGTACAGGGGCAAGGGGCGAGCAGTACCTC.

V gene TRBV5-1 combines with J gene TRBJ2-3, with 9 bases lining up with TRBD2. V lost 7 bases, J lost 5 bases, and 14 bases stayed unmatched. The CDR3 runs 16 residues. Germline-derived CDR1 and CDR2 are SGHRS and YFSETQ. CDR3 amino acids: CASLPGVAGVGDTQYF. CDR3 coding DNA: TGCGCCAGCCTACCCGGGGTAGCGGGAGTTGGAGATACGCAGTATTTT.

This sequence joins TRBV28 and TRBJ2-5; D might be TRBD1 (6 bases). Trimming removed 5 bases at V and 0 bases at J, with 19 bases between. CDR1 and CDR2 (germline): MDHEN, SYDVKM. The CDR3 spans 17 residues. The CDR3 loop reads CASSLEWGPPNQETQYF. The CDR3 region has the DNA TGTGCCAGCAGTCTCGAGTGGGGGCCGCCTAACCAAGAGACCCAGTACTTC.

This clonotype has a single count. This chain joins TRBV9 and TRBJ2-7; D might be TRBD2 (6 bases). Germline loops: CDR1 SGDLS, CDR2 YYNGEE. The CDR3 spans 15 residues. Trimming removed 3 bases from V and 2 bases from J, with 15 bases in between. The CDR3 DNA reads as TGTGCCAGCAGCGCCCTTCCGGGAGCCCCCTACGAGCAGTACTTC. Amino acids: CASSALPGAPYEQYF. Using reference TRBV9 and TRBJ2-7 for the parts outside the CDR3, the full variable domain is DSGVTQTPKHLITATGQRVTLRCSPRSGDLSVYWYQQSLDQGLQFLIQYYNGEERAKGNILERFSAQQFPDLHSELNLSSLELGDSALYFCASSALPGAPYEQYFGPGTRLTVT.

The sample holds a few counts of this clonotype. The chain combines TRBV11-2 with TRBJ1-1; D might be TRBD1 (5 bases). Germline loops: CDR1 SGHAT, CDR2 FQNNGV. CDR3 length: 13 residues. The ends were cut back, 1 base at V and 12 bases at J, with 15 bases in the middle. The CDR3 is CASSLARVGASFF. CDR3 coding DNA: TGTGCCAGCAGCTTAGCCAGGGTAGGAGCGTCTTTCTTT.

The rearrangement joins TRBV20-1 to TRBJ2-6; 7 nucleotides line up with TRBD1. Losses at the gene ends were 6 bases for V and 0 bases for J; bases not matched to a gene: 8. CDR1 DFQATT and CDR2 SNEGSKA come from the germline V gene (reference sequence). CDR3 size: 16 residues. The CDR3 is CSASQGSISGANVLTF. CDR3 coding DNA: TGCAGTGCCTCACAGGGGTCCATCTCTGGGGCCAACGTCCTGACTTTC.

The chain carries TRBV12-3 or TRBV12-4 and TRBJ2-7; D not certain. CDR3 size: 20 residues. Deletions cut 3 bases from V and 0 bases from J, with 27 bases between. The CDR3 protein is CASSFGYSSFWNPSSYEQYF. The DNA of the CDR3 is TGTGCCAGCAGTTTTGGGTATTCATCGTTCTGGAATCCTAGCTCCTACGAGCAGTACTTC.

The genes are TRBV5-1 and TRBJ2-7, with D perhaps TRBD2 (6 bases). CDR1 is SGHRS, CDR2 YFSETQ, per germline. This CDR3 is 14 amino acids long. V lost 5 bases to trimming and J lost 3 bases, with 15 bases between them. The CDR3 reads CASSSIAEVYEQYF. The CDR3 DNA reads TGCGCCAGCAGTTCAATAGCGGAAGTCTACGAGCAGTACTTC.